This entry lists 4 T cell receptor beta chains sequenced from one sample in a study of Tregs in tolerant kidney transplant recipients. The data were produced by immunoSEQ multiplex PCR, yet TCRdb's version contains in-frame clones alone and is incomplete. The data hold 85,000 to 95,000 clones, with over 85% observed a single time. The source material was CD8+ T cells from blood. These receptor sequences come from a human donor in good health.

This clone was found a few times. The CDR3 DNA is TGTGCCAGCAGTTACTCAGGGGAGGGTGGAAACACCATATATTTT. Protein: CASSYSGEGGNTIYF. The chain links TRBV6-5 to TRBJ1-3; D possibly corresponds to TRBD1 (5 bases). Trimming shortened V by 0 bases and J by 3 bases, and 9 bases separated the two germline ends. Germline CDR1 MNHEY, CDR2 SVGAGI. The CDR3 loop spans 15 amino acids.

V gene TRBV5-1 combines with J gene TRBJ2-3, with D maybe TRBD1 (6 bases). Germline V gives CDR1 SGHRS, CDR2 YFSETQ. CDR3 length: 16 amino acids. V lost 1 base and J 5 bases, leaving 17 bases between the germline ends. The chain's CDR3 is CASSLIPGEDEDTQYF. The CDR3 coding sequence is TGCGCCAGCAGCTTGATACCAGGGGAAGACGAAGATACGCAGTATTTT. Variable domain in full (rest from reference TRBV5-1 and TRBJ2-3): KAGVTQTPRYLIKTRGQQVTLSCSPISGHRSVSWYQQTPGQGLQFLFEYFSETQRNKGNFPGRFSGRQFSNSRSEMNVSTLELGDSALYLCASSLIPGEDEDTQYFGPGTRLTVL.

The chain couples TRBV27 to TRBJ1-1; D gene uncertain. This CDR3 contains 13 residues. V was clipped by 0 bases and J by 0 bases, with 2 bases between them. Germline assignment: CDR1 MNHEY and CDR2 SMNVEV (reference sequence). Here the CDR3 DNA reads TGTGCCAGCAGTTTATCTATGAACACTGAAGCTTTCTTT. It specifies CASSLSMNTEAFF.

J is TRBJ2-5 and V is TRBV29-1, with 10 bases matching TRBD2. The ends lost 0 bases at V and 2 bases at J; junction bases unmatched: 6. The length of the CDR3 is 16 residues. Germline CDR1 reads SQVTM; CDR2 reads ANQGSEA. The CDR3 nucleotides are TGCAGCGTTGAAGACCTCCGGACTAGCGGACAAGAGACCCAGTACTTC. This encodes CSVEDLRTSGQETQYF.